The source of this T cell receptor beta chain is a study of CD4 T cell repertoires in COVID-19 (dated by TCRdb to 2020 to 2023). For the wider study: To analyze cross-reactivity, the CFSE-low cells were expanded with IL-2 for under eleven days and then labeled again and restimulated with spike proteins from other coronaviruses. Subset-level TCR Vbeta repertoire analysis of SARS-CoV-2-reactive T cells was performed in a few recovered individuals. Naturally processed CD4+ T cell responses to SARS-CoV-2 spike and nucleoprotein were characterized in COVID-19-recovered individuals, and clonal composition was assessed by TCR Vbeta sequencing. Beyond this particular receptor, the publication reports: Between roughly 7 and 27% of SARS-CoV-2 clonotypes were also found in SARS-CoV and/or HKU1 spike-stimulated secondary cultures, consistent with cross-reactivity. Several of the most expanded SARS-CoV-2-reactive clonotypes were present in two or all three memory subsets, which suggests intraclonal diversification.

Library prep was done by the immunoSEQ multiplex PCR assay. The authors' pipeline ran thus. The Chao-Jaccard similarity index and the number of shared clonotypes were used to measure repertoire overlap between subsets. TCRdb retrieved this table from immuneACCESS and kept in-frame rearrangements only. Not all clones are present; in checked studies, unresolved V genes account for under half, and no reason is known for the remainder. V, J and clone size reflect that table, while D and trimming were determined from the DNA. This sample holds some 24,000 clones; about 93% were observed only once. About 0.66% of the sample comes from the top ten. As regards this clone: Its antigen specificity is not known. There are no base qualities to consult, and no much larger clone falls within one base.

Uncultured memory T cell samples were subjected to sequencing directly after ex vivo isolation. From peripheral blood mononuclear cells, the researchers isolated CD4+ total memory, central memory, effector memory and circulating T follicular helper cells. From the cysteine through the phenylalanine, the CDR3 covers 11 amino acids. Only the CDR3 region is kept as DNA, spanning 33 bases read in frame from base 1. Sequences MDHEN (CDR1) and SYDVKM (CDR2) are obtained from the germline V gene. V is reduced by 7 bases and J by 4 bases, leaving a spacing of 5 bases between them. This clonotype was sampled from a human donor who had COVID-19. Source: circulating follicular helper CD4+ T cells (cTfh) from blood, taken before the COVID-19 pandemic. Taken with the paper, the label for cell subset or site translates to: circulating T follicular helper cells. The chain was built from TRBV28 and TRBJ2-4, with no D gene named confidently. At the DNA level, the sequence is TGTGCCAGCACCTCTAAAAACATTCAGTACTTC. The resulting protein is CASTSKNIQYF.